The next 7 T cell receptor beta chains were all read from a single sample in a study of cytomegalovirus exposure and HLA in healthy donors. With 60 Vbeta and 13 Jbeta primers, the PCR was carried out. Here immunoSEQ multiplex PCR was the method, and the copy in TCRdb shows in-frame clones only, minus some. This sample contains roughly 140,000 clones. The sequencing input was PBMCs. These receptors were taken from a male donor in good health and CMV-seronegative.

The rearrangement joins TRBV13 to TRBJ2-3, with D possibly matching TRBD2 (6 bases). V lost 2 bases, J lost 4 bases, and 13 bases lay in between. The CDR3 loop spans 15 amino acids. The V gene's germline CDR1 is PRHDT and CDR2 FYEKMQ (reference sequence). The CDR3 coding sequence is TGTGCCAGCAGCTTATCCCGGGGGTGGGCAGATACGCAGTATTTT. As protein: CASSLSRGWADTQYF.

J is TRBJ1-1 and V is TRBV27; D call uncertain. The ends were cut back, 2 bases at V and 4 bases at J, with 8 bases in the middle. Germline lookup yields CDR1 MNHEY and CDR2 SMNVEV (reference sequence). The CDR3 runs 13 residues. The CDR3 loop reads CASSLKAGTEAFF. Here the CDR3 DNA reads TGTGCCAGCAGTTTAAAGGCAGGCACTGAAGCTTTCTTT.

The V and J genes are TRBV28 and TRBJ1-4; a possible D gene is TRBD1 (6 bases). The CDR3 runs 17 residues. Germline loops: CDR1 MDHEN, CDR2 SYDVKM. Trimming left V 3 bases short and J 0 bases short, with 14 bases between. The CDR3 loop is CASSFIARGATNEKLFF. In nucleotides, the CDR3 is TGTGCCAGCAGTTTCATAGCCAGGGGTGCAACTAATGAAAAACTGTTTTTT.

This sequence joins TRBV6-5 and TRBJ2-1, with TRBD2 matching over 8 bases. This CDR3 is built from 15 residues. With 6 bases clipped from V and 8 bases from J, the junction kept 12 bases outside the gene matches. Germline CDR1 reads MNHEY; CDR2 reads SVGAGI. CDR3 residues: CASSAGLAGYDEQFF. The CDR3 DNA reads TGTGCCAGCAGCGCCGGCCTAGCGGGCTATGATGAGCAGTTCTTC.

The rearrangement links TRBV27 to TRBJ1-1; perhaps TRBD1 as D (5 bases). The CDR3 is 16 amino acids. The V end lost 1 base, the J end lost 0 bases, and 12 bases lay between the germline ends. Germline values: CDR1 MNHEY, CDR2 SMNVEV (reference sequence). This CDR3 reads CASSLFGGVVNTEAFF. The CDR3 DNA follows: TGTGCCAGCAGTTTATTTGGAGGGGTTGTGAACACTGAAGCTTTCTTT.

This chain joins TRBV18 and TRBJ2-1; D uncertain. Between the trimmed V and J ends, which lost 6 bases and 5 bases, there was a span of 8 bases. Germline V gene data show CDR1 as KGHSH and CDR2 as LQKENI. This CDR3 comprises 12 residues. The CDR3 sequence is CASSPGNNEQFF. The CDR3 DNA reads TGTGCCAGCTCCCCCGGTAACAATGAGCAGTTCTTC.

The chain couples TRBV30 to TRBJ1-1, with a weak D call TRBD1 (5 bases). Trimming shortened V by 8 bases and J by 8 bases, and 18 bases separated the two germline ends. The CDR3 has 12 amino acids. Germline assignment: CDR1 GTSNPN and CDR2 SVGIG (reference sequence). Written as DNA, the CDR3 is TGTGCCGGGGCAAGGACACCGGTAGAAGCTTTCTTT. Translated: CAGARTPVEAFF.